This passage covers 32 T cell receptor beta chains from one sample sequenced in a study of CD4+ T cells in melanoma. The protocol was immunoSEQ multiplex PCR, while the TCRdb copy is restricted to in-frame clones and leaves out a portion. The sample lists about 140,000 clones, about 90% occurring once. Receptor source: a human donor with melanoma.

Comments on this clone: Other DNA variants within this sample encode the same CDR3. This chain links TRBV4-1 with TRBJ2-1; 9 bases are a match to TRBD2. This CDR3 is built from 18 residues. V gave up 5 bases and J gave up 0 bases; unmatched junction bases: 11. CDR1 and CDR2 (germline): MGHRA, YSYEKL. In DNA, the CDR3 is TGCGCCAGCAGCTGGGCTAGCGGGGCGCCGAGCTCCTACAATGAGCAGTTCTTC. Amino acid sequence: CASSWASGAPSSYNEQFF.

The chain has TRBV7-2 and TRBJ1-5; the D gene is possibly TRBD1 (6 bases). Trimming removed 1 base from V and 3 bases from J, with 10 bases in between. Germline values: CDR1 SGHTA, CDR2 FQGNSA. The CDR3 runs 15 residues. The CDR3 spells CASSLGGGINQPQHF. In DNA, the CDR3 is TGTGCCAGCAGCTTAGGAGGGGGGATCAATCAGCCCCAGCATTTT. Full variable domain (missing parts from reference TRBV7-2 and TRBJ1-5): GAGVSQSPSNKVTEKGKDVELRCDPISGHTALYWYRQSLGQGLEFLIYFQGNSAPDKSGLPSDRFSAERTGGSVSTLTIQRTQQEDSAVYLCASSLGGGINQPQHFGDGTRLSIL.

The rearrangement links TRBV6-5 to TRBJ2-3; 9 bases fit TRBD2. The V segment lost 5 bases and the J segment 1 base; nucleotides outside the gene matches: 1. The CDR3 spans 14 residues. Per the germline V gene, CDR1 is MNHEY and CDR2 is SVGAGI. CDR3 DNA: TGTGCCAGCAGTAGACTAGCGGGCACAGATACGCAGTATTTT. It codes for CASSRLAGTDTQYF.

The chain joins TRBV6-5 to TRBJ1-3, with a possible D match to TRBD1 (5 bases). V lost 9 bases to trimming and J lost 2 bases, with 14 bases between them. Germline loops: CDR1 MNHEY, CDR2 SVGAGI. This CDR3 is 14 amino acids long. This chain's CDR3 is CASRRSGAGNTIYF. CDR3 coding DNA: TGTGCCAGTCGGAGGTCGGGGGCTGGAAACACCATATATTTT.

The V and J genes are TRBV11-2 and TRBJ2-3, with D perhaps TRBD2 (7 bases). The CDR3 runs to 16 residues. Germline CDR1 SGHAT, CDR2 FQNNGV. With 7 bases removed from V and 1 base from J, the gap between germline ends came to 18 bases. DNA of the CDR3: TGTGCCAGCACCGGAGGGGGGGGAGGAGGCACAGATACGCAGTATTTT. Amino acid sequence: CASTGGGGGGTDTQYF.

V gene TRBV4-1 combines with J gene TRBJ2-7; no clear D. CDR3 length equals 17 residues. The ends were cut back, 2 bases at V and 0 bases at J, with 17 bases in the middle. The V gene's germline CDR1 is MGHRA and CDR2 YSYEKL. The CDR3 protein is CASSQIARSESSYEQYF. DNA of the CDR3: TGCGCCAGCAGCCAAATAGCTCGGTCAGAGAGCTCCTACGAGCAGTACTTC.

The genes are TRBV14 and TRBJ2-7, with TRBD1 matching 7 bases. V lost 1 base and J lost 2; bases outside the gene matches: 11. Germline assignment: CDR1 SGHDN and CDR2 FVKESK. This CDR3 comprises 17 residues. This CDR3 is CASSQAVSRDSPYEQYF. In DNA form, the CDR3 reads TGTGCCAGCAGCCAAGCCGTATCACGGGACAGTCCCTACGAGCAGTACTTC.

Note on this clone: Mismatch with germline at one junction end may stem from a read error. This sequence joins TRBV5-1 and TRBJ1-6, with TRBD1 matching over 8 bases. CDR1 SGHRS and CDR2 YFSETQ come from the germline V gene. This CDR3 spans 12 amino acids. Here the CDR3 reads CASSVGQGPLHF. In DNA form, the CDR3 reads TGCGCCAGCAGCGTCGGACAGGGCCCCCTTCACTTT. Full variable domain (rest looked up from reference TRBV5-1 and TRBJ1-6): KAGVTQTPRYLIKTRGQQVTLSCSPISGHRSVSWYQQTPGQGLQFLFEYFSETQRNKGNFPGRFSGRQFSNSRSEMNVSTLELGDSALYLCASSVGQGPLHFGNGTRLTVT.

This chain joins TRBV19 and TRBJ1-2; 8 nucleotides line up with TRBD1. The CDR3 is 12 amino acids. With V trimmed by 7 bases and J by 4 bases, 2 bases remained unmatched. The germline CDR1 and CDR2 sequences are LNHDA and SQIVND (reference sequence). The CDR3 region has the DNA TGTGCCAGTACAGGGGGCGGCTATGGCTACACCTTC. Translation: CASTGGGYGYTF.

J is TRBJ1-6 and V is TRBV6-5; D remains unclear. This CDR3 spans 13 amino acids. Trimming cost V 7 bases and J 10 bases, with 14 bases left between them. Looked up from germline, CDR1 is MNHEY and CDR2 is SVGAGI. The CDR3 DNA reads TGTGCCAGCAAGAGGACGGATCAATCACCCCTCCACTTT. Translating it yields CASKRTDQSPLHF.

The chain uses TRBV5-4 and TRBJ1-3; 9 bases map to TRBD1. The CDR3 sequence is 15 residues long. V trimming: 0 bases; J trimming: 4 bases; junction bases outside the gene matches: 2. The germline V gene encodes CDR1 SGHNT and CDR2 YYREEE (reference sequence). The CDR3 sequence is CASSLEQGAGNTIYF. CDR3 bases: TGTGCCAGCAGCTTGGAACAGGGGGCCGGAAACACCATATATTTT.

DNA of the CDR3: TGTGCCAGCAGCTTAGGCGGGGGGGCTACCAATGAGCAGTTCTTC. This gives the protein CASSLGGGATNEQFF. The J gene is TRBJ2-1, the V gene TRBV11-3; 9 bases map to TRBD2. CDR3 length: 15 residues. Losses at the gene ends were 1 base for V and 6 bases for J; bases not matched to a gene: 4. The germline gives CDR1 SGHNT, CDR2 YENEEA.

This chain uses TRBV6-5 with TRBJ2-7; no firm D call. The V end was cut by 2 bases, the J end by 2 bases, with 7 bases between. Per germline, CDR1 MNHEY and CDR2 SVGAGI. CDR3 length equals 13 residues. The CDR3 sequence: CASSYLGPYEQYF. The CDR3 bases are TGTGCCAGCAGTTACCTTGGACCCTACGAGCAGTACTTC.

CDR3 amino acids: CASSPTGSRQTQYF. The CDR3 region has the DNA TGTGCCAGCAGTCCCACAGGGTCCAGGCAGACCCAGTACTTC. This rearrangement joins TRBV28 to TRBJ2-5; tentative D call: TRBD1 (6 bases). The CDR3 length is 14 residues. Germline CDR1 reads MDHEN; CDR2 reads SYDVKM. V lost 5 bases and J lost 6, with 16 bases in between.

V and J are TRBV11-1 and TRBJ2-6; D is unresolved. The CDR3 has 15 amino acids. CDR1 is SGHAT and CDR2 is FQDESV in the germline V gene (reference sequence). V lost 2 bases and J lost 0, with 5 bases in between. The CDR3 nucleotides read TGTGCCAGCAGCTTATCACTCTCTGGGGCCAACGTCCTGACTTTC. Translation gives CASSLSLSGANVLTF. The whole variable domain, remainder taken from reference TRBV11-1 and TRBJ2-6, is EAEVAQSPRYKITEKSQAVAFWCDPISGHATLYWYRQILGQGPELLVQFQDESVVDDSQLPKDRFSAERLKGVDSTLKIQPAELGDSAMYLCASSLSLSGANVLTFGAGSRLTVL.

The chain links TRBV9 to TRBJ1-1; D is undetermined. This CDR3 comprises 15 residues. CDR1 is SGDLS, CDR2 YYNGEE, per germline. Trimming left V 3 bases short and J 3 bases short, with 15 bases between. The CDR3, as DNA: TGTGCCAGCAGCGGCGGGCCTGGTGCCTACACTGAAGCTTTCTTT. Encoded protein: CASSGGPGAYTEAFF.

This chain joins TRBV5-4 and TRBJ2-1; no clear D gene. The CDR3 has 11 residues. Per the germline V gene, CDR1 is SGHNT and CDR2 is YYREEE (reference sequence). V was pared by 3 bases and J by 7 bases, with 5 bases between. The CDR3 spells CASSWDNEQFF. CDR3 in DNA: TGTGCCAGCAGCTGGGATAATGAGCAGTTCTTC.

This chain connects TRBV27 to TRBJ2-7; D not resolved. The V and J ends lost 6 bases and 3 bases respectively, with 12 bases between them. CDR1 is MNHEY and CDR2 is SMNVEV in the germline V gene (reference sequence). The CDR3 contains 13 residues. The CDR3 DNA follows: TGTGCCAGCAGATTAAACCTCCTCTACGAGCAGTACTTC. This gives the protein CASRLNLLYEQYF.

This sequence joins TRBV5-1 and TRBJ1-1, with TRBD1 as a possible D gene (5 bases). V was cut by 2 bases and J by 1 base, with 9 bases left in between. The CDR3 covers 14 residues. Germline loops: CDR1 SGHRS, CDR2 YFSETQ. Here the CDR3 reads CASSFLGGNTEAFF. The DNA for the CDR3 is TGCGCCAGCAGCTTCCTTGGGGGGAACACTGAAGCTTTCTTT. Filled out from reference TRBV5-1 and TRBJ1-1, the complete variable domain reads KAGVTQTPRYLIKTRGQQVTLSCSPISGHRSVSWYQQTPGQGLQFLFEYFSETQRNKGNFPGRFSGRQFSNSRSEMNVSTLELGDSALYLCASSFLGGNTEAFFGQGTRLTVV.

V gene TRBV19 combines with J gene TRBJ1-1, with TRBD1 as a possible D gene (5 bases). Germline CDR1 reads LNHDA; CDR2 reads SQIVND (reference sequence). Trimming left V 7 bases short and J 2 bases short, with 14 bases between. This CDR3 has 14 residues. The CDR3 spells CASTSGRGNTEAFF. Here the CDR3 DNA reads TGTGCCAGTACCTCAGGGAGGGGAAACACTGAAGCTTTCTTT.

The rearrangement uses TRBV11-3 and TRBJ2-5; a possible D gene is TRBD1 (5 bases). In germline, CDR1 is SGHNT, CDR2 YENEEA. The ends were cut back, 5 bases at V and 7 bases at J, with 17 bases in the middle. The CDR3 length is 14 residues. This CDR3 reads CASSLAAGSATQYF. The CDR3 nucleotides are TGTGCCAGCAGCCTGGCCGCAGGGTCCGCGACCCAGTACTTC.

The chain recombines TRBV29-1 with TRBJ2-7; TRBD1 is a possible D gene (6 bases). This CDR3 contains 12 residues. The V and J ends lost 6 bases and 0 bases respectively, with 9 bases between them. Germline V lookup: CDR1 SQVTM, CDR2 ANQGSEA. The DNA for the CDR3 is TGCAGCGTAAGGGGGAGCTCCTACGAGCAGTACTTC. Its protein is CSVRGSSYEQYF.

This chain joins TRBV10-3 and TRBJ1-1; 8 nucleotides line up with TRBD1. Germline trimming cut 6 bases from V and 5 bases from J; bases unmatched to any gene: 8. The germline V gene encodes CDR1 ENHRY and CDR2 SYGVKD. The CDR3 has 14 amino acids. The CDR3 protein is CAISETGEGTEAFF. The CDR3 DNA reads as TGTGCCATCAGCGAGACAGGGGAGGGGACTGAAGCTTTCTTT.

This sequence joins TRBV2 and TRBJ2-3, with 8 bases fitting TRBD2. Germline V gives CDR1 SNHLY, CDR2 FYNNEI. CDR3 size: 14 residues. Trimming at V came to 5 bases and at J to 2 bases, leaving 3 bases not matched to a gene. CDR3 in amino acids: CASSISGDTDTQYF. As DNA, the CDR3 is TGTGCCAGCAGTATTAGCGGGGACACAGATACGCAGTATTTT.

The chain couples TRBV29-1 to TRBJ2-7; 7 positions agree with TRBD2. CDR1 is SQVTM and CDR2 is ANQGSEA in the germline V gene. V shed 2 bases and J 7 bases; nucleotides not matched to a gene: 11. The CDR3 length is 14 residues. DNA of the CDR3: TGCAGCGTTGAAACCAGCGGGGCGGCAGGGGAGCAGTACTTC. It is translated as CSVETSGAAGEQYF.

V usage is TRBV6-5 and J usage is TRBJ1-2; D is possibly TRBD1 (6 bases). The V end lost 4 bases, the J end lost 4 bases, and 13 bases lay between the germline ends. CDR1 and CDR2 from the germline V gene are MNHEY and SVGAGI. The length of the CDR3 is 14 residues. CDR3 bases: TGTGCCAGCAGTTCAACAGGGATGGGCTATGGCTACACCTTC. Translating gives CASSSTGMGYGYTF.

The CDR3 here is CASNREGQPQHF. CDR3 nucleotides: TGTGCCAGCAATCGAGAGGGACAGCCCCAGCATTTT. The chain joins TRBV6-6 to TRBJ1-5; D gene unclear. This CDR3 comprises 12 residues. Trimming left V 7 bases short and J 7 bases short, with 11 bases between. Germline lookup yields CDR1 MNHNY and CDR2 SVGAGI (reference sequence).

The chain carries TRBV5-4 and TRBJ2-3; 11 nucleotides align to TRBD1. Trimming took 4 bases from V and 4 from J; bases not matched to a gene: 8. The CDR3 is 16 amino acids. Germline V gives CDR1 SGHNT, CDR2 YYREEE (reference sequence). DNA for the CDR3: TGTGCCAGCAGCCTTGGGACAGGGGGGAGGGCAGATACGCAGTATTTT. Translating it yields CASSLGTGGRADTQYF.

This clone was observed a single time. The J gene is TRBJ1-3, the V gene TRBV29-1; no reliable D call. This CDR3 is built from 13 residues. Germline assignment: CDR1 SQVTM and CDR2 ANQGSEA. Trimming left V 1 base short and J 2 bases short, with 6 bases between. The CDR3, as DNA: TGCAGCGTTGAAGGGGTGCCTGGAAACACCATATATTTT. Protein: CSVEGVPGNTIYF. The variable domain in full, completed from reference TRBV29-1 and TRBJ1-3, reads SAVISQKPSRDICQRGTSLTIQCQVDSQVTMMFWYRQQPGQSLTLIATANQGSEATYESGFVIDKFPISRPNLTFSTLTVSNMSPEDSSIYLCSVEGVPGNTIYFGEGSWLTVV.

The J gene is TRBJ2-3, the V gene TRBV6-5, with D perhaps TRBD1 or TRBD2 (5 bases each). The V end lost 6 bases, the J end lost 5 bases, and 18 bases lay between the germline ends. The CDR3 has 15 amino acids. Germline lookup yields CDR1 MNHEY and CDR2 SVGAGI. For the CDR3, the DNA is TGTGCCAGCAGACAGACCTATACAGGAGGAGATACGCAGTATTTT. Protein: CASRQTYTGGDTQYF.

The chain uses TRBV5-1 and TRBJ2-1; D gene uncertain. Trimming took off 2 bases at V and 4 bases at J, with 13 bases between the two ends. The germline gives CDR1 SGHRS, CDR2 YFSETQ. CDR3 length: 15 residues. The CDR3 sequence is CASSLQTEIYNEQFF. The CDR3 DNA follows: TGCGCCAGCAGCTTACAGACCGAGATATACAATGAGCAGTTCTTC.

The chain links TRBV6-5 to TRBJ1-6; 8 bases align to TRBD1. Germline V gene lookup returns CDR1 MNHEY and CDR2 SVGAGI. The V and J ends lost 2 bases and 14 bases, in that order; junction bases with no gene match: 14. This CDR3 is 16 amino acids long. This CDR3 reads CASSYTPATGVKTLHF. The CDR3 DNA follows: TGTGCCAGCAGTTACACCCCCGCGACAGGGGTTAAAACCCTCCACTTT.